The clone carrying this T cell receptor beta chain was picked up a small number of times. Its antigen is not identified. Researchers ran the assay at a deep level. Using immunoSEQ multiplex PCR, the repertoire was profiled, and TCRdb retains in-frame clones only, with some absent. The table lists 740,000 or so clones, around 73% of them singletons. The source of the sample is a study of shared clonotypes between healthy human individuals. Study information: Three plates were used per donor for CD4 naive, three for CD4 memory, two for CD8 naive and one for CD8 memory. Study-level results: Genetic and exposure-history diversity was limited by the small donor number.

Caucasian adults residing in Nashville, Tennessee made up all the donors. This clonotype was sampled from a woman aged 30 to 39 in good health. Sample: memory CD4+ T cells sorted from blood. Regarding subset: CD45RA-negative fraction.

The CDR3 sequence is CATLPSGDEQYF. Here the CDR3 DNA reads TGTGCCACCCTTCCCTCGGGAGACGAGCAGTACTTC. The chain recombines TRBV6-1 with TRBJ2-7, with a tentative D call TRBD2 (6 bases). V lost 10 bases to trimming and J lost 5 bases, with 15 bases between them. The CDR3 consists of 12 residues. Germline CDR1 is MNHNS and CDR2 is SASEGT.